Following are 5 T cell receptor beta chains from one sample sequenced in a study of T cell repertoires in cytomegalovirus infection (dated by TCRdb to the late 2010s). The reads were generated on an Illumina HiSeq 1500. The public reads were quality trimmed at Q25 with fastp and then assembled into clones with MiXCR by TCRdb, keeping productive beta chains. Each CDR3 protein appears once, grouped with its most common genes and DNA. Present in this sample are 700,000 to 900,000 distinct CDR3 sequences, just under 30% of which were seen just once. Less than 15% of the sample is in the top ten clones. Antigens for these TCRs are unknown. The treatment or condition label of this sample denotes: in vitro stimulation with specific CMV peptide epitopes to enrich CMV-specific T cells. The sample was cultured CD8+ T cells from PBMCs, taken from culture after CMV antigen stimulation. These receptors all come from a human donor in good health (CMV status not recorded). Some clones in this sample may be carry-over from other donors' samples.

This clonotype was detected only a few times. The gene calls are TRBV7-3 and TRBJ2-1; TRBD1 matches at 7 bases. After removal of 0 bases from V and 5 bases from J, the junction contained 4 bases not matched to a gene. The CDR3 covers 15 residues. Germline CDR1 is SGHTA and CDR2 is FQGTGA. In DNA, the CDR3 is TGTGCCAGCAGCTTAACAGGGGGCGTTAACAATGAGCAGTTCTTC. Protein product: CASSLTGGVNNEQFF.

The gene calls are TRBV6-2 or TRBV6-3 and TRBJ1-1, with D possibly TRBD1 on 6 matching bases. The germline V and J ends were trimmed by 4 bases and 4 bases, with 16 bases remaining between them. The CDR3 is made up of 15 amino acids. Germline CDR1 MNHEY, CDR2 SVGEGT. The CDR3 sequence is CASSFLLGGATEAFF. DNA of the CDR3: TGTGCCAGCAGTTTTCTCCTCGGGGGGGCCACTGAAGCTTTCTTT.

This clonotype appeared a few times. The CDR3: CASSLGGRVTYEQYV. CDR3 DNA sequence: TGTGCCAGCAGTTTAGGCGGGAGGGTGACCTACGAGCAGTACGTC. The rearrangement joins TRBV28 to TRBJ2-7; the match to TRBD2 covers 9 bases. The germline V gene encodes CDR1 MDHEN and CDR2 SYDVKM. The ends lost 2 bases at V and 2 bases at J; junction bases unmatched: 4. The CDR3 is 15 residues long.

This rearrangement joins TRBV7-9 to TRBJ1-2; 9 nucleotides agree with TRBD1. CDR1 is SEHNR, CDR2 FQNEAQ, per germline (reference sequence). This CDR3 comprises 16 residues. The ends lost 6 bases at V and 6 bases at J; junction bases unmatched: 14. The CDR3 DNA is TGTGCCAGCAGAGCAGCGGGGACAGGGTTCTTCGATGGCTACACCTTC. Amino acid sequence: CASRAAGTGFFDGYTF.

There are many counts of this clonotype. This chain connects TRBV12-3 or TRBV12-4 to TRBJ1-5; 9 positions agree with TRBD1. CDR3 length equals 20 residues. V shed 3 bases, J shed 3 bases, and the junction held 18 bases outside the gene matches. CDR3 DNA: TGTGCCAGCAGTTTTGTTATTAATAAAAAGGGACAGGGAGACAATCAGCCCCAGCATTTT. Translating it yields CASSFVINKKGQGDNQPQHF.